A selection of T cell receptor beta chains follows, all from one sample in a study of lymphopenia after photon versus proton radiotherapy. Clones were read by immunoSEQ multiplex PCR, and TCRdb kept only the in-frame ones, dropping some. The sample has just over 40,000 clones; approximately 86% are singletons. The sequences come from peripheral blood, collected from a patient treated with proton-based radiotherapy. These TCRs come from a woman aged 70-85 years with pancreatic cancer. Some clones in this sample may be carry-over from other donors' samples. Both conserved end residues are part of each CDR3. A D gene is named only where the DNA matches it firmly.

D gene,V gene,J gene,CDR3 protein,CDR3 DNA
NA,TRBV30,TRBJ1-2,CAWTRQHGYTF,TGTGCCTGGACCCGACAGCATGGCTACACCTTC
NA,TRBV19,TRBJ1-1,CASSRGAPTEAFF,TGTGCCAGTAGTAGGGGGGCCCCCACTGAAGCTTTCTTT
NA,TRBV6-5,TRBJ1-5,CASSYSAGHQPQHF,TGTGCCAGCAGTTACTCGGCGGGCCATCAGCCCCAGCATTTT
TRBD2,TRBV5-4,TRBJ2-1,CATPIAGGRSYNEQFF,TGTGCCACTCCAATAGCGGGAGGGAGGTCTTACAATGAGCAGTTCTTC
TRBD2,TRBV6-4,TRBJ2-2,CASRAGTDTGELFF,TGTGCCAGCAGAGCGGGAACAGACACCGGGGAGCTGTTTTTT
TRBD1,TRBV11-2,TRBJ2-3,CASSPRQGSSTDTQYF,TGTGCCAGCAGCCCTAGACAGGGGTCTAGCACAGATACGCAGTATTTT
NA,TRBV7-9,TRBJ2-6,CASSLDIGVSGANVLTF,TGTGCCAGCAGCTTAGATATAGGGGTCTCTGGGGCCAACGTCCTGACTTTC
NA,TRBV18,TRBJ2-3,CASSPPTDTQYF,TGTGCCAGCTCACCACCGACAGATACGCAGTATTTT
NA,TRBV27,TRBJ1-1,CASSSYPGRNTEAFF,TGTGCCAGCAGTTCATATCCCGGACGGAACACTGAAGCTTTCTTT
NA,TRBV29-1,TRBJ2-1,CSVEDWENEQFF,TGCAGCGTTGAAGATTGGGAAAATGAGCAGTTCTTC